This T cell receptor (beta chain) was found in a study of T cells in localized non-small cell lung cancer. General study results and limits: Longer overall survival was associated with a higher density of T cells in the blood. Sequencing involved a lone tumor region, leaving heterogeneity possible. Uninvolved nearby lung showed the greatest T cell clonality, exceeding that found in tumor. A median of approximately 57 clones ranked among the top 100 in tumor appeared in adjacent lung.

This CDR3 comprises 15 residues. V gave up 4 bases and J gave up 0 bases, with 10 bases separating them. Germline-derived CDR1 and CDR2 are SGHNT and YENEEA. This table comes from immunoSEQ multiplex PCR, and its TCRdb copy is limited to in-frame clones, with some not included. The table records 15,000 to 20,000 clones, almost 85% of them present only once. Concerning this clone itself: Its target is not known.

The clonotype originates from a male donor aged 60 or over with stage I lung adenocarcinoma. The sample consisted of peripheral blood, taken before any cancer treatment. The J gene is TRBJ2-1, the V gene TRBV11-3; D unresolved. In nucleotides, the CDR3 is TGTGCCAGCAGCTCGGGTCCTAGCTCCTACAATGAGCAGTTCTTC. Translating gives CASSSGPSSYNEQFF.